The T cell receptor beta chain under discussion was sequenced for a study of T cells in Graves' hyperthyroidism and ophthalmopathy. Study results and caveats: Most thyroid clonotypes that were expanded above 0.001 also turned up in blood.

RNA transcripts provided the source from which TCR beta CDR3 regions were amplified. The HTBI primer set was used in a first-round RT-PCR of the TCR CDR3. Each CDR3 protein gets one entry after TCRdb re-called the multiplex PCR reads with MiXCR. The data show hundreds of thousands of distinct CDR3 sequences, over 10% seen once. This clonotype was seen many times. Its antigen is not identified. Input material: blood. This TCR derives from a young woman with Graves' hyperthyroidism.

The CDR3 sequence is CASSDPGQGNEQFF. CDR3 nucleotides: TGTGCCAGCAGCGACCCGGGACAGGGGAATGAGCAGTTCTTC. V is TRBV11-3 and J is TRBJ2-1; 10 positions agree with TRBD1. The CDR3 totals 14 residues. V lost 5 bases to trimming and J lost 7 bases; unmatched junction nucleotides: 5. Germline assignment: CDR1 SGHNT and CDR2 YENEEA. Drawing the rest from reference TRBV11-3 and TRBJ2-1, the complete variable domain is EAGVVQSPRYKIIEKKQPVAFWCNPISGHNTLYWYLQNLGQGPELLIRYENEEAVDDSQLPKDRFSAERLKGVDSTLKIQPAELGDSAVYLCASSDPGQGNEQFFGPGTRLTVL.